Following are 9 T cell receptor beta chains from one sample sequenced in a study of blood T cell repertoires in COVID-19 (dated by TCRdb to about 2020). Libraries were prepared through the immunoSEQ multiplex PCR assay. Held by TCRdb, this immuneACCESS table contains in-frame sequences only and omits some clones. Under half of the omission traces to an unresolved V gene where checked; the cause of the rest is unknown. This sample comprises about 300,000 clones, about 87% of them detected only once. The top ten clones comprise around 1.6% of the sample. Sequencing was carried out using peripheral blood. The source of these receptors is a woman aged 25 to 39 with COVID-19, enrolled during active disease.

The chain employs TRBV12-3 or TRBV12-4 and TRBJ2-1, with 7 bases lining up with TRBD1. CDR3 length equals 11 residues. J gave up 12 bases and V 5 bases, and 4 bases lay outside the gene matches. CDR3 loop: CASSVRDRQFF. CDR3 bases: TGTGCCAGCAGTGTCCGGGACAGGCAGTTCTTC.

This clone was picked up one time. The chain links TRBV6-6 to TRBJ2-4, with unresolved D. CDR1 and CDR2 from the germline V gene are MNHNY and SVGAGI (reference sequence). The CDR3 length is 18 residues. V was cut by 5 bases and J by 0 bases, with 20 bases left in between. CDR3 residues: CASSPSSLAELAKNIQYF. As DNA, the CDR3 is TGTGCCAGCAGTCCCTCCTCCCTCGCGGAATTAGCCAAAAACATTCAGTACTTC.

The CDR3 protein is CASSFTGSEQYV. The CDR3 DNA reads TGTGCCAGCAGCTTTACAGGGTCCGAGCAGTACGTC. The J gene is TRBJ2-7, the V gene TRBV5-5; TRBD1 is a possible D gene (6 bases). This CDR3 region has 12 residues. The V and J ends lost 2 bases and 6 bases respectively, with 9 bases between them. From germline, CDR1 is SGHKS and CDR2 YYEKEE (reference sequence).

The chain carries TRBV5-4 and TRBJ1-2, with D hard to call. Germline CDR1 is SGHNT and CDR2 is YYREEE (reference sequence). The length of the CDR3 is 14 residues. The ends were cut back, 5 bases at V and 4 bases at J, with 15 bases in the middle. In DNA form, the CDR3 reads TGTGCCAGCAGACAAACAGATACCCTCTATGGCTACACCTTC. The encoded protein is CASRQTDTLYGYTF.

The J gene is TRBJ2-3, the V gene TRBV7-2; D ambiguous. The germline CDR1 and CDR2 sequences are SGHTA and FQGNSA. The CDR3 runs 13 residues. Between the trimmed V and J ends, which lost 4 bases and 4 bases, there was a span of 9 bases. The CDR3 sequence: CASSSFTADTQYF. In nucleotides, the CDR3 is TGTGCCAGCAGCTCCTTTACGGCAGATACGCAGTATTTT. Together with reference TRBV7-2 and TRBJ2-3, the CDR3 gives the full variable domain: GAGVSQSPSNKVTEKGKDVELRCDPISGHTALYWYRQSLGQGLEFLIYFQGNSAPDKSGLPSDRFSAERTGGSVSTLTIQRTQQEDSAVYLCASSSFTADTQYFGPGTRLTVL.

This chain uses TRBV24-1 with TRBJ2-3; no clear D gene. Germline V gives CDR1 KGHDR, CDR2 SFDVKD. The length of the CDR3 is 13 residues. Deletions cut 5 bases from V and 1 base from J, with 6 bases between. In DNA form, the CDR3 reads TGTGCCACCAGTGGGCCCGGCACAGATACGCAGTATTTT. Protein product: CATSGPGTDTQYF.

This sequence joins TRBV12-3 or TRBV12-4 and TRBJ1-1, with D possibly matching TRBD1 (6 bases). Trimming removed 4 bases from V and 4 bases from J, with 10 bases in between. The CDR3 sequence is 13 residues long. The CDR3 nucleotides read TGTGCCAGCAGTTCTAGGGGGGGCACTGAAGCTTTCTTT. Amino acids: CASSSRGGTEAFF.

The rearrangement joins TRBV6-5 to TRBJ2-3; 7 bases fit TRBD2. The length of the CDR3 is 15 residues. The germline V gene encodes CDR1 MNHEY and CDR2 SVGAGI. V was pared by 10 bases and J by 1 base, with 11 bases of the junction left unmatched. The CDR3 DNA reads TGTGCCAACAACCAACTCAGCGGGGGCACAGATACGCAGTATTTT. This gives the protein CANNQLSGGTDTQYF.

This clone has just one count. The chain uses TRBV28 and TRBJ2-3, with 10 bases lining up with TRBD2. Trimming cost V 3 bases and J 6 bases; bases outside gene matches: 9. The V gene's germline CDR1 is MDHEN and CDR2 SYDVKM. CDR3 length: 16 residues. Here the CDR3 DNA reads TGTGCCAGCAGTTTCGTGGCTAGCGGGGGATTGGATACGCAGTATTTT. Amino acids: CASSFVASGGLDTQYF.